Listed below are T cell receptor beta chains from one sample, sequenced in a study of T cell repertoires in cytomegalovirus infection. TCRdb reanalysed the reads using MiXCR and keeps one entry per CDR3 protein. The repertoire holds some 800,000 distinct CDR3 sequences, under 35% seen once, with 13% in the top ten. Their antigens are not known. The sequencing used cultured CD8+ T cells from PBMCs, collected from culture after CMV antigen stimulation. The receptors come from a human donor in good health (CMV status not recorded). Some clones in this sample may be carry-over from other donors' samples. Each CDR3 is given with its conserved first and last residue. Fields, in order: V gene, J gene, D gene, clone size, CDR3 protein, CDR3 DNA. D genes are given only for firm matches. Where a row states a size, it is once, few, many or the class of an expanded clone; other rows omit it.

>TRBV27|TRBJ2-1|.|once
CASSDRGFGEQFF
TGTGCCAGCAGTGATCGGGGATTCGGTGAGCAGTTCTTC
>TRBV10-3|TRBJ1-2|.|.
CAISEGERSLYGYTF
TGTGCCATCAGTGAAGGGGAACGGAGCCTCTATGGCTACACCTTC
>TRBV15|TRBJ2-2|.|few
CATKWEGELFF
TGTGCCACCAAATGGGAGGGGGAGCTGTTTTTT
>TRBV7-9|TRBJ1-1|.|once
CASSPAQGMNTEAFF
TGTGCCAGCAGCCCGGCCCAGGGCATGAACACTGAAGCTTTCTTT
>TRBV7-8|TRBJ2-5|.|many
CASSLQAGKGETQYF
TGTGCCAGCAGCTTACAGGCGGGCAAGGGAGAGACCCAGTACTTC
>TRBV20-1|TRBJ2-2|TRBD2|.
CSARGWPPSGGAGTGELFF
TGCAGTGCTAGAGGCTGGCCCCCTAGCGGGGGGGCGGGTACCGGGGAGCTGTTTTTT
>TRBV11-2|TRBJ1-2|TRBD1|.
CASSLGDRSYYGYTF
TGTGCCAGCAGCTTAGGGGACAGAAGCTACTATGGCTACACCTTC
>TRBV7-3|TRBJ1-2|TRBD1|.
CASSLGTDTSYGYTF
TGTGCCAGCAGCTTAGGGACAGACACATCCTATGGCTACACCTTC
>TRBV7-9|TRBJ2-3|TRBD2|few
CATLAGGQEDTQYF
TGTGCCACCCTAGCGGGGGGGCAGGAAGATACGCAGTATTTT
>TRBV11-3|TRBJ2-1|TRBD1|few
CASSSLTGDEQFF
TGTGCCAGCAGCTCCTTGACAGGGGATGAGCAGTTCTTC
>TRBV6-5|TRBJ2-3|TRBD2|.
CASSATSGEPVTTDTQYF
TGTGCCAGCAGTGCAACTAGCGGGGAGCCCGTGACCACAGATACGCAGTATTTT
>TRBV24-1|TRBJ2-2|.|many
CATSDLRSKTGELFF
TGTGCCACCAGTGATTTGCGCAGTAAAACCGGGGAGCTGTTTTTT
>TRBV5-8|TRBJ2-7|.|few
CASSIGQGFHEQYF
TGTGCCAGCAGCATCGGTCAGGGTTTCCACGAGCAGTACTTC
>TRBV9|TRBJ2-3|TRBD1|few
CASSRTGTSDTQYF
TGTGCCAGCAGCCGGACAGGGACCAGTGATACGCAGTATTTT
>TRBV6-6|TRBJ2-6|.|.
CASSYPRDGTGANVLTF
TGTGCCAGCAGTTACCCCAGGGACGGCACTGGGGCCAACGTCCTGACTTTC
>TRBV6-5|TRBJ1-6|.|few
CASSNHGMDSPLHF
TGTGCCAGCAGCAATCATGGGATGGATTCACCCCTCCACTTT
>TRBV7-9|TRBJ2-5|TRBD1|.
CASSDGQGAQETQYF
TGTGCCAGCAGCGACGGACAGGGGGCACAAGAGACCCAGTACTTC
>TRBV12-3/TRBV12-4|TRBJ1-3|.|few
CASVHTGNTIYF
TGTGCCAGCGTCCATACTGGAAACACCATATATTTT
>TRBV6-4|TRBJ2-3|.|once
CASSAGAGETDTQYF
TGTGCCAGCAGCGCGGGGGCGGGGGAGACAGATACGCAGTATTTT
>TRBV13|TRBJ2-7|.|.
CASSYVGGGYEQYF
TGTGCCAGCAGCTATGTAGGGGGAGGCTACGAGCAGTACTTC
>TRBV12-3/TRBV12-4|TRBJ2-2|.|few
CASSFSTSLNTGELFF
TGTGCCAGCAGTTTCTCGACTAGTCTGAACACCGGGGAGCTGTTTTTT
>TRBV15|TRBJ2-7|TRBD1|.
CATRRTGGDPPHEQYF
TGTGCCACCAGGCGGACAGGGGGCGATCCCCCGCACGAGCAGTACTTC
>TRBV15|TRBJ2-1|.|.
CATSSQGRRDEQFF
TGTGCCACCAGCAGTCAGGGGCGAAGGGATGAGCAGTTCTTC
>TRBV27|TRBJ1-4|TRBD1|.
CASSSTQGASKEKLFF
TGTGCCAGCAGTTCCACGCAGGGGGCATCCAAAGAAAAACTGTTTTTT
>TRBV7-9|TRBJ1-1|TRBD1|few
CASSLSGTGTEAFF
TGTGCCAGCAGCTTATCCGGGACAGGGACTGAAGCTTTCTTT
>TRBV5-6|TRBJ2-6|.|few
CASSTEDPGANVLTF
TGTGCCAGCAGCACGGAAGATCCTGGGGCCAACGTCCTGACTTTC
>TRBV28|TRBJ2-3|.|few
CASSLLKVTDTQYF
TGTGCCAGCAGTCTATTAAAGGTCACAGATACGCAGTATTTT
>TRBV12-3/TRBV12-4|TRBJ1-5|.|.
CASSRGRNNQPQHF
TGTGCCAGCAGCCGGGGACGTAACAATCAGCCCCAGCATTTT
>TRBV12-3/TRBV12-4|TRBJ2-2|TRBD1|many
CASSFGTGWRDTGELFF
TGTGCCAGCAGTTTTGGGACAGGGTGGCGGGACACCGGGGAGCTGTTTTTT
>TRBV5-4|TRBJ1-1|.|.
CASSLKELMNTEAFF
TGTGCCAGCAGCTTGAAGGAGCTTATGAACACTGAAGCTTTCTTT
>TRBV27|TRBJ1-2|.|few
CASSLFPSYGYTF
TGTGCCAGCAGTTTATTTCCATCCTATGGCTACACCTTC
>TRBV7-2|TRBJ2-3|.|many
CASSSTVGGQLTDTQYF
TGTGCCAGCAGCTCGACCGTGGGGGGACAGCTCACAGATACGCAGTATTTT
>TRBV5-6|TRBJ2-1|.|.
CASSLNVGGIDEQFF
TGTGCCAGCAGCTTGAATGTTGGGGGGATCGATGAGCAGTTCTTC
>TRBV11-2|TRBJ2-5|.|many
CASSPRVEETQYF
TGTGCCAGCAGCCCTCGGGTTGAGGAGACCCAGTACTTC
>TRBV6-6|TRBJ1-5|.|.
CASSLVTGNQPQHF
TGTGCCAGCAGCTTGGTAACTGGGAATCAGCCCCAGCATTTT
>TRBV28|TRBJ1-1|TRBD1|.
CASSPDRGFRDTEAFF
TGTGCCAGCAGTCCGGACAGGGGATTTAGGGACACTGAAGCTTTCTTT
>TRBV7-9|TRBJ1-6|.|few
CASSPAGGWDSPLHF
TGTGCCAGCAGCCCCGCGGGGGGTTGGGATTCACCCCTCCACTTT
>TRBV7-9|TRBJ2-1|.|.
CASSFVHNEQFF
TGTGCCAGCAGCTTTGTCCACAATGAGCAGTTCTTC
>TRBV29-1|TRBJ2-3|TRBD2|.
CSVEGLAGAPRTDTQYF
TGCAGCGTTGAAGGGCTAGCGGGGGCCCCTCGCACAGATACGCAGTATTTT
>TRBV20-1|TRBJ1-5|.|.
CSARGLIPLHQPQHF
TGCAGTGCTAGAGGACTAATCCCGCTCCATCAGCCCCAGCATTTT
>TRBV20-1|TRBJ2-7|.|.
CSAGTGYTYEQYF
TGCAGTGCTGGAACGGGCTACACCTACGAGCAGTACTTC
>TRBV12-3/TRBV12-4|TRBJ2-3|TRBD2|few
CASSLAPRLADTQYF
TGTGCCAGCAGTTTAGCCCCCCGACTAGCGGATACGCAGTATTTT
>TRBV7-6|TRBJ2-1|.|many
CASSLAQGAHEQFF
TGTGCCAGCAGCTTAGCCCAGGGCGCGCATGAGCAGTTCTTC
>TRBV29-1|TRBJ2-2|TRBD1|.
CSVATGAGELFF
TGCAGCGTGGCAACAGGGGCCGGGGAGCTGTTTTTT
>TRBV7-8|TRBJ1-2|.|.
CASSQIQDFYTF
TGTGCCAGCAGCCAAATCCAGGACTTCTACACCTTC
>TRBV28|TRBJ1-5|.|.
CASSRRGGNNQPQHF
TGTGCCAGCAGTCGTAGGGGAGGTAACAATCAGCCCCAGCATTTT
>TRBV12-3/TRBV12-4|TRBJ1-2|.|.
CASSQYSGGTDYGYTF
TGTGCCAGCAGCCAATACAGCGGGGGGACGGACTATGGCTACACCTTC
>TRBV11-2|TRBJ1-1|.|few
CASSWGLRNTEAFF
TGTGCCAGCAGCTGGGGACTGAGGAACACTGAAGCTTTCTTT
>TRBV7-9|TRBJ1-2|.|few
CASSPRTGTDGYTF
TGTGCCAGCAGCCCTAGGACGGGGACGGATGGCTACACCTTC
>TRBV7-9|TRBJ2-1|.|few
CASSIRDKYPYNEQFF
TGTGCCAGCAGCATTCGGGACAAATATCCCTACAATGAGCAGTTCTTC
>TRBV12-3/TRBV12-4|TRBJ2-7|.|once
CASSYLQDSYEQYF
TGTGCCAGCAGTTACTTACAGGACTCCTACGAGCAGTACTTC
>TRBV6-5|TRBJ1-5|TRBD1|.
CASRNRGQNQPQHF
TGTGCCAGCAGGAACAGGGGGCAAAATCAGCCCCAGCATTTT
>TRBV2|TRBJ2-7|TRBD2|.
CASSTLRGGPYEQYF
TGTGCCAGCTCCACCCTCCGGGGGGGTCCCTACGAGCAGTACTTC
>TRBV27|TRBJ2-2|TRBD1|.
CASTRQGHTGELFF
TGTGCCAGCACAAGACAGGGGCACACCGGGGAGCTGTTTTTT
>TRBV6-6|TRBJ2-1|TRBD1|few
CASSYRTGVGYNEQFF
TGTGCCAGCAGTTACCGGACAGGGGTTGGCTACAATGAGCAGTTCTTC
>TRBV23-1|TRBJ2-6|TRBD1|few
CASSQSKGGWPGANVLTF
TGCGCCAGCAGTCAATCAAAAGGGGGCTGGCCCGGGGCCAACGTCCTGACTTTC
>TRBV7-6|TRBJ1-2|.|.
CASSLYRRGQGGYTF
TGTGCCAGCAGCTTATATAGGCGGGGGCAAGGTGGCTACACCTTC
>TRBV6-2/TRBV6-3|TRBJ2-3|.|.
CASSYSPGGVDTQYF
TGTGCCAGCAGTTACTCCCCCGGCGGGGTGGATACGCAGTATTTT